Reported below is one T cell receptor (beta chain). In the study's own analysis: It was from reference gene primer amplification that nucleated cell counts were estimated. TCRdb's copy holds only in-frame clones and misses some; the assay was immunoSEQ multiplex PCR. The DNA was the basis for D and trimming; V, J and clone size are from that table. The sample has about 98,000 clones, about 80% seen once. This sample stems from a study of blood T cell repertoires in COVID-19. The overall study: The study drew acute and convalescent COVID-19 samples from the United States, Italy and Spain. T cells, B-cell-depleted T cells, or PBMCs supplied cDNA or gDNA.

Material: peripheral blood. The sequence came from a man between 65 and 85 years old with acute or convalescent COVID-19.

CDR3 coding DNA: TGTGCCTGGAGTGTAGGCGGGAGGGCCACAGATACGCAGTATTTT. As protein: CAWSVGGRATDTQYF. The rearrangement links TRBV30 to TRBJ2-3; TRBD2 agrees at 9 bases. Germline CDR1 reads GTSNPN; CDR2 reads SVGIG (reference sequence). Trimming took 0 bases from V and 2 from J; bases not matched to a gene: 3. The CDR3 length is 15 residues. Complete variable domain (other parts from reference TRBV30 and TRBJ2-3): SQTIHQWPATLVQPVGSPLSLECTVEGTSNPNLYWYRQAAGRGLQLLFYSVGIGQISSEVPQNLSASRPQDRQFILSSKKLLLSDSGFYLCAWSVGGRATDTQYFGPGTRLTVL.